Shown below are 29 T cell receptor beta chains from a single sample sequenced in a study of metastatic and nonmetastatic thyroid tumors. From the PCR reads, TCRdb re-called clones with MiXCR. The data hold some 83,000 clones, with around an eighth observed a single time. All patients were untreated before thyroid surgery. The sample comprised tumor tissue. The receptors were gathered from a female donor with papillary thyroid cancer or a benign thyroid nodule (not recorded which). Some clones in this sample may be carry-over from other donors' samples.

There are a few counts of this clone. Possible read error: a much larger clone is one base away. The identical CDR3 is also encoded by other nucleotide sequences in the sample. The CDR3 sequence: CSVREETDYGYTF. CDR3 DNA sequence: TGCAGCGTACGTGAGGAGACGGATTATGGCTACACCTTC. The V and J genes are TRBV29-1 and TRBJ1-2; no firm D call. This CDR3 contains 13 residues. With 6 bases removed from V and 5 bases from J, the gap between germline ends came to 16 bases. The germline V gene has CDR1 SQVTM and CDR2 ANQGSEA. Looking up the rest from reference TRBV29-1 and TRBJ1-2 gives the full variable domain: SAVISQKPSRDICQRGTSLTIQCQVDSQVTMMFWYRQQPGQSLTLIATANQGSEATYESGFVIDKFPISRPNLTFSTLTVSNMSPEDSSIYLCSVREETDYGYTFGSGTRLTVV.

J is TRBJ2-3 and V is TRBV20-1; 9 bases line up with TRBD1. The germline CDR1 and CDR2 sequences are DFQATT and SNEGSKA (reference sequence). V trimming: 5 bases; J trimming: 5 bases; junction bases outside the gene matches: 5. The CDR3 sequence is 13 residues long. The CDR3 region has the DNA TGCAGTGCTCCGGGACAGGGAAAAGATACGCAGTATTTT. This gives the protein CSAPGQGKDTQYF.

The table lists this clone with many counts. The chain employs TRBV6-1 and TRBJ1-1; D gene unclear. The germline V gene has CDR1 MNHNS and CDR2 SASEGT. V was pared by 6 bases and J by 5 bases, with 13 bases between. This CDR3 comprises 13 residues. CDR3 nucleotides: TGTGCCAGCAGGAGGCGGGGTGGAACTGAAGCTTTCTTT. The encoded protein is CASRRRGGTEAFF.

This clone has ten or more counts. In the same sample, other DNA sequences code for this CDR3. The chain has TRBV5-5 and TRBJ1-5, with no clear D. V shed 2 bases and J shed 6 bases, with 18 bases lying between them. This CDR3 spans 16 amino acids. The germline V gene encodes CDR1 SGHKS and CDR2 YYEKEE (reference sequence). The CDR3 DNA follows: TGTGCCAGCAGCTTTGGTATAGGGTCGGGAGCTCAGCCCCAGCATTTT. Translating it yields CASSFGIGSGAQPQHF.

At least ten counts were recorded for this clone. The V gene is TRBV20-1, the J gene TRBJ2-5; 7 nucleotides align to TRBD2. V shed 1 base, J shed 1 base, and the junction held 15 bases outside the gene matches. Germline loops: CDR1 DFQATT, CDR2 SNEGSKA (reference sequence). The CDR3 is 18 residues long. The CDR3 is CSARVQIAGEGPQETQYF. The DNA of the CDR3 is TGCAGTGCTAGAGTGCAGATTGCGGGAGAAGGACCCCAAGAGACCCAGTACTTC.

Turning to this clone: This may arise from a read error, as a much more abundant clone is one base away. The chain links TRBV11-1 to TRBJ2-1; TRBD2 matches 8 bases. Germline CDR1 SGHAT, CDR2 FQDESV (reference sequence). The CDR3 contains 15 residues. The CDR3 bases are TGTGCCAGCAGACCTCCGGGACTAGGAGGGAGTGAGCATTTCTTC. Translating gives CASRPPGLGGSEHFF.

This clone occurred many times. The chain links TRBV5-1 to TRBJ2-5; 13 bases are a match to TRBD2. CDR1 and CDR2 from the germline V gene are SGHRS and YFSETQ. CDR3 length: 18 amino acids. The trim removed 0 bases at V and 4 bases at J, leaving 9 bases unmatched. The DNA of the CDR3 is TGCGCCAGCAGCTTGGCTCGACTAGCGGGAGGAGGGGGAGAGACCCAGTACTTC. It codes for CASSLARLAGGGGETQYF.

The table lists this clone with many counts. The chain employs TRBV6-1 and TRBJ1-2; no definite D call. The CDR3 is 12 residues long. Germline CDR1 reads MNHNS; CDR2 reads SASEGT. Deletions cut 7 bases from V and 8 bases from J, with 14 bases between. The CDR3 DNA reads TGTGCCAGCACCGTTGGATGGGAGGGCTACACCTTC. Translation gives CASTVGWEGYTF.

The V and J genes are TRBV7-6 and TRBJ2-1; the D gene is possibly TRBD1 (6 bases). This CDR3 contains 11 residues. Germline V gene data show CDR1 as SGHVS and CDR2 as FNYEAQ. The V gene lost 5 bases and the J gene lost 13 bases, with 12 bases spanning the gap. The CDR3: CASSTGHGQFF. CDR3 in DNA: TGTGCCAGCAGCACGGGACATGGTCAGTTCTTC.

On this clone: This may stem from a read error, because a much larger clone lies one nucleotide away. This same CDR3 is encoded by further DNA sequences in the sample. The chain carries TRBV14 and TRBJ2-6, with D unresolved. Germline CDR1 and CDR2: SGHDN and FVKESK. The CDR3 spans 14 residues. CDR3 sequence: CASSPVGGANVLTF. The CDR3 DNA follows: TGTGCAAGCAGCCCCGTTGGTGGGGCCAACGTCCTGACTTTC.

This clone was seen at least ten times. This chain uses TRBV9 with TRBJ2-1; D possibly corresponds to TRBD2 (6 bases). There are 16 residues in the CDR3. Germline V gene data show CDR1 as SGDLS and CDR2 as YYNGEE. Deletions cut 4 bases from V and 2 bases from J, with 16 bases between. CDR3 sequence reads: CASSPAGAYPYNEQFF. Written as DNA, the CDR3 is TGTGCCAGCAGCCCAGCGGGCGCCTATCCCTACAATGAGCAGTTCTTC.

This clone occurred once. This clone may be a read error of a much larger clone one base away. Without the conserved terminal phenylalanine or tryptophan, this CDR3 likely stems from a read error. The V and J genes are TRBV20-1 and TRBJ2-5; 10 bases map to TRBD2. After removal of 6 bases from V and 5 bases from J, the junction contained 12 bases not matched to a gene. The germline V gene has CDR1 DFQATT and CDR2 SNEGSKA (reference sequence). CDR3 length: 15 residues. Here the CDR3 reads CSATGTSVRSETQYL. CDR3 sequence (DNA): TGCAGTGCAACCGGGACTAGCGTTCGGTCGGAGACCCAGTACTTA.

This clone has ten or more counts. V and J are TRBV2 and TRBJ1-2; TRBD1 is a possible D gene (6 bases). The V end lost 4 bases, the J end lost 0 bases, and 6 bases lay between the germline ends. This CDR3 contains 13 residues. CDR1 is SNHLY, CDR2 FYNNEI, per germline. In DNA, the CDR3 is TGTGCCAGCAGTGGACAGGCTAACTATGGCTACACCTTC. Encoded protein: CASSGQANYGYTF.

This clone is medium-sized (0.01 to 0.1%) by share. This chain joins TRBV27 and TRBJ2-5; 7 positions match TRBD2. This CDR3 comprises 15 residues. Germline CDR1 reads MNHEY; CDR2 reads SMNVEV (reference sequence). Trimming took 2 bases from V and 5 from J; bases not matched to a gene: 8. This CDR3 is CASSLNGGSWETQYF. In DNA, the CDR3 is TGTGCCAGCAGTTTAAACGGCGGGAGCTGGGAGACCCAGTACTTC.

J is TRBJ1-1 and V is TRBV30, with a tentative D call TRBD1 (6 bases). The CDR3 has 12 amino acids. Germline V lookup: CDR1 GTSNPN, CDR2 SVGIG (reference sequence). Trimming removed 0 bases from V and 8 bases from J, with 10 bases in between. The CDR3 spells CAWSVGGAEAFF. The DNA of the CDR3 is TGTGCCTGGAGTGTGGGGGGGGCCGAAGCTTTCTTT. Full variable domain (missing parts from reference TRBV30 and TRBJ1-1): SQTIHQWPATLVQPVGSPLSLECTVEGTSNPNLYWYRQAAGRGLQLLFYSVGIGQISSEVPQNLSASRPQDRQFILSSKKLLLSDSGFYLCAWSVGGAEAFFGQGTRLTVV.

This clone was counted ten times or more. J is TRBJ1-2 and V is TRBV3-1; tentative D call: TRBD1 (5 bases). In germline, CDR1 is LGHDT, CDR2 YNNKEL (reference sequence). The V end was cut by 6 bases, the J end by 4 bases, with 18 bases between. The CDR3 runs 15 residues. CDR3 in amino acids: CASSQRGTDPYGYTF. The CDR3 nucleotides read TGTGCCAGCAGTCAAAGGGGTACAGACCCCTATGGCTACACCTTC.

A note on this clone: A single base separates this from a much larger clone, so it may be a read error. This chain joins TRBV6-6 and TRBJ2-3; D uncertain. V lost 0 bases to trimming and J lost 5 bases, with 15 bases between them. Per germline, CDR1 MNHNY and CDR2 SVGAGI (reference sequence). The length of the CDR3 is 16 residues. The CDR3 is CASSYSSAGFKDTQYF. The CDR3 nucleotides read TGTGCCAGCAGTTACTCTTCGGCTGGTTTTAAAGATACGCAGTATTTT.

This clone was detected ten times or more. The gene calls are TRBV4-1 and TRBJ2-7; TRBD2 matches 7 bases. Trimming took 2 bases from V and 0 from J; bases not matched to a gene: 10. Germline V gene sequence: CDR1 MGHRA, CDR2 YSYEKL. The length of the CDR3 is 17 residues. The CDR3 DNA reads TGCGCCAGCAGCCAATCTAGCGGCGGCTTGCCCTCCTACGAGCAGTACTTC. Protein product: CASSQSSGGLPSYEQYF.

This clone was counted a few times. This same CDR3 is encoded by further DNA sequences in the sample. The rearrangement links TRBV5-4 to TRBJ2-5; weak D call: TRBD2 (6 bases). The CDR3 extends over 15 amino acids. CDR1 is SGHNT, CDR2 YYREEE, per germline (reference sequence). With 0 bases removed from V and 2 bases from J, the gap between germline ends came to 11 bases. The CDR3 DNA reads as TGTGCCAGCAGCTTGGTGTGGGACTCTCAAGAGACCCAGTACTTC. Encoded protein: CASSLVWDSQETQYF. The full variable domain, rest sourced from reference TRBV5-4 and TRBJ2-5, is ETGVTQSPTHLIKTRGQQVTLRCSSQSGHNTVSWYQQALGQGPQFIFQYYREEENGRGNFPPRFSGLQFPNYSSELNVNALELDDSALYLCASSLVWDSQETQYFGPGTRLLVL.

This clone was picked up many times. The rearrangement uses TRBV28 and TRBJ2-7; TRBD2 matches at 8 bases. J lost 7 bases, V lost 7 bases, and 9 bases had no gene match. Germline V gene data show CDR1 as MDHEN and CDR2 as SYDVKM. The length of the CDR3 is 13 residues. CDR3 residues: CASKRGSVDEQYF. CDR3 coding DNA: TGTGCCAGCAAGCGGGGGTCCGTGGATGAGCAGTACTTC.

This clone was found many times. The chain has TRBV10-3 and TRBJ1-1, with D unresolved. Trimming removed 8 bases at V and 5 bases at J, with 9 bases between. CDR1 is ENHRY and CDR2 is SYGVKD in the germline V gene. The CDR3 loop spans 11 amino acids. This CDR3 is CAIGEETEAFF. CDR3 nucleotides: TGTGCCATCGGGGAGGAGACTGAAGCTTTCTTT.

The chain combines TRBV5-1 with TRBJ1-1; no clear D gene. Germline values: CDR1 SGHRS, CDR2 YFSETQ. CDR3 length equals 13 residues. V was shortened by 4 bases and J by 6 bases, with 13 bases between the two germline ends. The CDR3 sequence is CASSPLLDAEAFF. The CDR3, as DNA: TGCGCCAGCAGCCCCCTCCTGGACGCTGAAGCTTTCTTT. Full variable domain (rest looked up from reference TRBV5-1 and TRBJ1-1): KAGVTQTPRYLIKTRGQQVTLSCSPISGHRSVSWYQQTPGQGLQFLFEYFSETQRNKGNFPGRFSGRQFSNSRSEMNVSTLELGDSALYLCASSPLLDAEAFFGQGTRLTVV.

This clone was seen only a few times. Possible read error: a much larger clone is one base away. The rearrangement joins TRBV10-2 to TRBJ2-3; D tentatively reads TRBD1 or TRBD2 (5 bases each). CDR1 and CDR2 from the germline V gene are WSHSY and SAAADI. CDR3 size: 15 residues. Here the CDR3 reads CASLSAGPSKDTQYF. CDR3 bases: TGCGCCAGCCTCTCTGCAGGGCCTAGCAAAGATACGCAGTATTTT.

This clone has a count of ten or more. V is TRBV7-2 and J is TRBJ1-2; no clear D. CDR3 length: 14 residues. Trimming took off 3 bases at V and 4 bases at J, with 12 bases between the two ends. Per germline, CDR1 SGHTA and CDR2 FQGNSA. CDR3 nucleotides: TGTGCCAGCAGCTTCGTCCAAGGAATCTATGGCTACACCTTC. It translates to CASSFVQGIYGYTF.

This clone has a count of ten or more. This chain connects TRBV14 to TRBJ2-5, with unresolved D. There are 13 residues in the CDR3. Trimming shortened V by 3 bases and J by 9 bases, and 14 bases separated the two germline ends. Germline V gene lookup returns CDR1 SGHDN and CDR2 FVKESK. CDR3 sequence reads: CASSHEQTEPQYF. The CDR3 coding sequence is TGTGCCAGCAGCCACGAGCAGACGGAGCCCCAGTACTTC. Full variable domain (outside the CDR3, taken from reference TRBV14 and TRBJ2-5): EAGVTQFPSHSVIEKGQTVTLRCDPISGHDNLYWYRRVMGKEIKFLLHFVKESKQDESGMPNNRFLAERTGGTYSTLKVQPAELEDSGVYFCASSHEQTEPQYFGPGTRLLVL.

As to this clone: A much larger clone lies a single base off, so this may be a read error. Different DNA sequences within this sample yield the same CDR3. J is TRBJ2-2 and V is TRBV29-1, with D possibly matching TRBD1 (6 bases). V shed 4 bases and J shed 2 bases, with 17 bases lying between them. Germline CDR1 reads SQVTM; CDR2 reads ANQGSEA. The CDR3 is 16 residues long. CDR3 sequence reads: CSVALTGTLNTGELFF. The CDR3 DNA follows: TGCAGCGTTGCTCTTACAGGGACACTCAACACCGGGGAGCTGTTTTTT.

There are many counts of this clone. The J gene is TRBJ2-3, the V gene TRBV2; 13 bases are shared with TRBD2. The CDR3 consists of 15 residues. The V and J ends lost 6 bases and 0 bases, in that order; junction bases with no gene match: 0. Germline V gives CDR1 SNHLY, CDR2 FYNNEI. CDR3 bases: TGTGCCAGCAGGACTAGCGGGAGGAGCACAGATACGCAGTATTTT. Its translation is CASRTSGRSTDTQYF.

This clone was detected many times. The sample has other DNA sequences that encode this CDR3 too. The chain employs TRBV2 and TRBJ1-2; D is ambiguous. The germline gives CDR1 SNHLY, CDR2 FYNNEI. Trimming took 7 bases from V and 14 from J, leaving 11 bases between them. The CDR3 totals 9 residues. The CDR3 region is CASTVSGTF. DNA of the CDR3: TGTGCCAGCACTGTTTCGGGGACCTTC.

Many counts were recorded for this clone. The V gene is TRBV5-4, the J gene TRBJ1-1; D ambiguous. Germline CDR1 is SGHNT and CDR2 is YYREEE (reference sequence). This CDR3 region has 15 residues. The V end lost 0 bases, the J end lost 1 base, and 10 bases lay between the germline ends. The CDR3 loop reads CASSLVGRGNTEAFF. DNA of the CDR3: TGTGCCAGCAGCTTGGTAGGACGGGGGAACACTGAAGCTTTCTTT.